This passage covers 12 T cell receptor beta chains from one sample sequenced in a study of CD8 T cells in ankylosing spondylitis. TCRdb reanalysed the 5' RACE reads using MiXCR and keeps one entry per CDR3 protein. The table shows 180,000 or so distinct CDR3 sequences, with 9.5% to 13% occurring only once. Input material: blood, either unsorted or a sorted T cell fraction (not recorded which). These receptors were collected from a male donor with ankylosing spondylitis or in good health (not recorded which).

This clonotype has a count of ten or more. The chain carries TRBV5-1 and TRBJ1-4; D unresolved. Trimming pared 2 bases from V and 0 bases from J, leaving 8 bases between. The CDR3 runs to 15 residues. Germline values: CDR1 SGHRS, CDR2 YFSETQ. CDR3 sequence reads: CASSFNPATNEKLFF. Written as DNA, the CDR3 is TGCGCCAGCAGCTTCAATCCGGCAACTAATGAAAAACTGTTTTTT.

This clonotype showed up many times. The chain has TRBV3-1 and TRBJ2-1, with TRBD2 matching over 13 bases. Germline CDR1 reads LGHDT; CDR2 reads YNNKEL (reference sequence). The V gene end was trimmed by 4 bases and the J gene end by 2 bases; junction bases not matched to a gene: 8. The CDR3 has 18 residues. CDR3 sequence: CASSLLAGGQHPYNEQFF. In DNA, the CDR3 is TGTGCCAGCAGCCTACTAGCGGGGGGGCAGCACCCCTACAATGAGCAGTTCTTC.

This clonotype was detected a few times. The chain recombines TRBV20-1 with TRBJ2-1; weak D call: TRBD2 (6 bases). Germline V CDR1 and CDR2: DFQATT, SNEGSKA (reference sequence). The length of the CDR3 is 12 residues. The V and J ends lost 2 bases and 6 bases respectively, with 8 bases between them. The CDR3 coding sequence is TGCAGTGCTAGAAAGGAGGGCAATGAGCAGTTCTTC. Residues: CSARKEGNEQFF.

This clonotype has ten or more counts. V is TRBV5-1 and J is TRBJ2-1; 7 bases line up with TRBD1. The CDR3 consists of 13 residues. J gave up 10 bases and V 0 bases, and 4 bases lay outside the gene matches. Germline CDR1 SGHRS, CDR2 YFSETQ. The CDR3 DNA follows: TGCGCCAGCAGCTTGGGGACAGGAACCGAGCAGTTCTTC. Its translation is CASSLGTGTEQFF.

Many counts were recorded for this clonotype. The chain couples TRBV29-1 to TRBJ1-2; D is unresolved. The length of the CDR3 is 11 residues. V lost 3 bases to trimming and J lost 2 bases, with 4 bases between them. The germline gives CDR1 SQVTM, CDR2 ANQGSEA. In DNA form, the CDR3 reads TGCAGCGTTGATTTGAACTATGGCTACACCTTC. It is translated as CSVDLNYGYTF.

Remarks on this clonotype: It may be a read error: a sequence one base away is much more abundant. The rearrangement links TRBV4-3 to TRBJ2-3, with TRBD2 identical over 9 bases. The CDR3 covers 16 residues. The germline V gene has CDR1 LGHNA and CDR2 YSLEER. The CDR3 loop is CAGSQGLATSTDTQYF. For the CDR3, the DNA is TGCGCCGGCAGCCAAGGACTAGCGACTAGCACAGATACGCAGTATTTT.

The chain employs TRBV11-2 and TRBJ2-1, with a possible D match to TRBD2 (6 bases). There are 15 residues in the CDR3. Germline CDR1 reads SGHAT; CDR2 reads FQNNGV. Trimming removed 2 bases from V and 7 bases from J, with 15 bases in between. The CDR3, as DNA: TGTGCCAGCAGCTTACTGACTAGGAGGTATAATGAGCAGTTCTTC. Translated: CASSLLTRRYNEQFF.

The sample holds a few counts of this clonotype. The gene calls are TRBV5-1 and TRBJ2-7; 7 positions match TRBD1. The germline V gene has CDR1 SGHRS and CDR2 YFSETQ. The CDR3 length is 16 residues. Trimming cost V 0 bases and J 4 bases; bases outside gene matches: 10. The CDR3 is CASSLGIRDREYEQYF. The CDR3 nucleotides read TGCGCCAGCAGCTTGGGAATCCGGGACAGAGAGTACGAGCAGTACTTC.

As for this clonotype: A much larger clone differs by one base, so this may be a read error. The chain carries TRBV19 and TRBJ2-3; 8 nucleotides line up with TRBD2. Germline assignment: CDR1 LNHDA and CDR2 SQIVND (reference sequence). The CDR3 has 14 amino acids. CDR3 in amino acids: CDSGGQRPKDTQYF. The CDR3 DNA reads as TGTGACAGCGGGGGTCAGCGCCCGAAGGATACGCAGTATTTT. Using reference TRBV19 and TRBJ2-3 for the parts outside the CDR3, the full variable domain is DGGITQSPKYLFRKEGQNVTLSCEQNLNHDAMYWYRQDPGQGLRLIYYSQIVNDFQKGDIAEGYSVSREKKESFPLTVTSAQKNPTAFYLCDSGGQRPKDTQYFGPGTRLTVL.

In its sample, this clonotype was seen a few times. The chain couples TRBV19 to TRBJ2-7, with TRBD1 identical over 8 bases. The trim removed 5 bases at V and 7 bases at J, leaving 10 bases unmatched. Germline assignment: CDR1 LNHDA and CDR2 SQIVND (reference sequence). The CDR3 is 14 amino acids. CDR3 nucleotides: TGTGCCAGTAGTCCAACCAGGGGGCTGAGGGAGCAGTACTTC. The encoded protein is CASSPTRGLREQYF.

This clonotype occurred a few times. The chain combines TRBV30 with TRBJ2-7; 8 nucleotides line up with TRBD2. This CDR3 has 14 residues. Unmatched junction bases numbered 12, after V lost 7 bases and J lost 4 bases. CDR1 GTSNPN and CDR2 SVGIG come from the germline V gene (reference sequence). CDR3: CASLPTASGYEQYF. CDR3 bases: TGTGCCTCCCTCCCCACGGCTAGCGGGTACGAGCAGTACTTC.

This clonotype was seen repeatedly, ten times or more. The chain couples TRBV27 to TRBJ2-3; the D is unclear. This CDR3 is built from 15 residues. The germline gives CDR1 MNHEY, CDR2 SMNVEV (reference sequence). Trimming shortened V by 1 base and J by 4 bases, and 12 bases separated the two germline ends. In nucleotides, the CDR3 is TGTGCCAGCAGTTTATGGTTCGATGGACCAGATACGCAGTATTTT. It yields the protein CASSLWFDGPDTQYF.